These 2 T cell receptor beta chains originate from one sample sequenced in a study of blood T cell repertoires in COVID-19 (dated by TCRdb to 2020 to 2022). The method was the immunoSEQ multiplex PCR assay. TCRdb re-hosts the immuneACCESS table, in-frame sequences only. Its copies lack some clones; in the studies checked, an unresolved V gene accounts for under half of them, and the cause for the rest is not known. This sample has fewer than 300,000 clones in its table, and about nine tenths of those were observed once. The ten largest clonotypes hold approximately 10% of the sample. The sample was peripheral blood. The receptor set was obtained from a man aged 50 to 59 with COVID-19, enrolled during active disease.

The chain joins TRBV30 to TRBJ1-4; 7 bases map to TRBD1. This CDR3 region has 14 residues. Germline trimming cut 2 bases from V and 7 bases from J; bases unmatched to any gene: 7. The germline V gene encodes CDR1 GTSNPN and CDR2 SVGIG (reference sequence). CDR3 in amino acids: CAWSLGQGGEKLFF. The DNA of the CDR3 is TGTGCCTGGAGTTTAGGGCAGGGGGGTGAAAAACTGTTTTTT.

The chain has TRBV5-1 and TRBJ2-1; 8 bases map to TRBD1. This CDR3 is built from 15 residues. V shed 0 bases and J 8 bases; nucleotides not matched to a gene: 7. CDR1 is SGHRS, CDR2 YFSETQ, per germline. The CDR3 DNA sequence: TGCGCCAGCAGCTTGGGGCAGGGGGCATCGGATGAGCAGTTCTTC. Protein: CASSLGQGASDEQFF.